This T cell receptor (beta chain) came from a study of blood T cell repertoires in COVID-19. Study-wide context: Some COVID-19 samples were acute and others convalescent; all came from the United States, Italy and Spain.

In the source study's methods: Cell counts per sample came from amplifying reference gene primers. Profiling relied on immunoSEQ multiplex PCR, and the TCRdb table lists in-frame clones only, not all of them. The DNA was the basis for D and trimming; V, J and clone size are from that table. The table includes about 98,000 clones, approximately 84% detected once. The CDR3 contains 11 residues. CDR1 is SGHVS, CDR2 FQNEAQ, per germline. The ends were cut back, 5 bases at V and 7 bases at J, with 8 bases in the middle. The TCR was taken from a human donor in a cohort sampled during active COVID-19. The sequencing sample was made of peripheral blood. The chain employs TRBV7-8 and TRBJ1-2, with D maybe TRBD1 (5 bases). CDR3 DNA: TGTGCCAGCAGCCCAGGGTTTGGCTACACCTTC. This gives the protein CASSPGFGYTF.